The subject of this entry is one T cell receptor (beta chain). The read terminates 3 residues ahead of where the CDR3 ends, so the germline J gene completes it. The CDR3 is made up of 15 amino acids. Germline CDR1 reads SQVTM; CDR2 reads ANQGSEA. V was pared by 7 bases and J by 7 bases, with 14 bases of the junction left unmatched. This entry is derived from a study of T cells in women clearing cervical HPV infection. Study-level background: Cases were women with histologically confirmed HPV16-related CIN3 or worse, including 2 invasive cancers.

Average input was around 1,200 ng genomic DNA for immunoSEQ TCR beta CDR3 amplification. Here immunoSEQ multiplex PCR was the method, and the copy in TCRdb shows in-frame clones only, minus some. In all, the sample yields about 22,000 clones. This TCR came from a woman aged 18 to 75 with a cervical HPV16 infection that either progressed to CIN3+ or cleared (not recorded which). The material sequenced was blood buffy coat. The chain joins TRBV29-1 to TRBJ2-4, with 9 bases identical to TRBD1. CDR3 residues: CSASVTGGRENIQYF. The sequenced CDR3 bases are TGCAGCGCATCAGTGACAGGGGGGAGAGAGAACATT. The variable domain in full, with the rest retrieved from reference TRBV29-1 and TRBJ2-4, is SAVISQKPSRDICQRGTSLTIQCQVDSQVTMMFWYRQQPGQSLTLIATANQGSEATYESGFVIDKFPISRPNLTFSTLTVSNMSPEDSSIYLCSASVTGGRENIQYFGAGTRLSVL.